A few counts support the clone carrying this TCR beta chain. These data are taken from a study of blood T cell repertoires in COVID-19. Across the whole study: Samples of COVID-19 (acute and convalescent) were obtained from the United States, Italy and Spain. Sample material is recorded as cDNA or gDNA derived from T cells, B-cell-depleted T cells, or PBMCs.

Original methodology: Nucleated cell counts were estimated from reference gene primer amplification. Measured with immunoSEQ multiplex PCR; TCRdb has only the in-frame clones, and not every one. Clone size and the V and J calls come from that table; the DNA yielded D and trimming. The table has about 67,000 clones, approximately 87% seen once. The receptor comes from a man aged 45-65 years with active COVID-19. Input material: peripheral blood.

The CDR3 sequence is CASSKTSGRSETQYF. The CDR3, as DNA: TGTGCCAGCAGTAAGACTAGCGGGAGATCAGAGACCCAGTACTTC. The V gene is TRBV6-6, the J gene TRBJ2-5, with 12 bases fitting TRBD2. CDR3 length: 15 amino acids. Germline CDR1 and CDR2: MNHNY and SVGAGI (reference sequence). Trimming at V came to 5 bases and at J to 4 bases, leaving 5 bases not matched to a gene.